These 22 T cell receptor beta chains came from one sample sequenced in a study of blood T cells in healthy people across ages. Sample-barcoded 5' priming and a J-beta primer mix drove a second PCR of about 6 to 12 cycles. TCRdb itself ran the 5' RACE reads through MiXCR, one entry per CDR3 protein. The data show about 680,000 distinct CDR3 sequences, 49% seen once. The sequencing input was blood. These TCRs come from a woman aged 55-69 years in good health.

This clonotype has just a few counts. V and J are TRBV2 and TRBJ1-2; tentatively, D is TRBD1 (5 bases). Trimming shortened V by 3 bases and J by 4 bases, and 12 bases separated the two germline ends. Germline CDR1 reads SNHLY; CDR2 reads FYNNEI. This CDR3 contains 14 residues. CDR3 protein: CASSEAGRIYGYTF. CDR3 sequence (DNA): TGTGCCAGCAGTGAGGCAGGGCGGATCTATGGCTACACCTTC.

This clonotype was detected only a few times. The chain combines TRBV2 with TRBJ2-6; 9 positions match TRBD1. The CDR3 has 16 amino acids. Looked up from germline, CDR1 is SNHLY and CDR2 is FYNNEI. After removal of 7 bases from V and 2 bases from J, the junction contained 6 bases not matched to a gene. For the CDR3, the DNA is TGTGCCAGCATCGGGACAGGGATACCTGGGGCCAACGTCCTGACTTTC. Its protein product is CASIGTGIPGANVLTF.

J is TRBJ1-2 and V is TRBV7-2; TRBD1 is a possible D gene (6 bases). V shed 0 bases and J shed 1 base, with 18 bases lying between them. CDR1 and CDR2 (germline): SGHTA, FQGNSA. CDR3 length: 18 residues. The CDR3 DNA is TGTGCCAGCAGCTTAGCGAGGGGGGGGACCCCCTTTAACTATGGCTACACCTTC. Amino acid sequence: CASSLARGGTPFNYGYTF.

This rearrangement joins TRBV15 to TRBJ2-1, with 11 bases that match TRBD2. V lost 8 bases to trimming and J lost 4 bases; unmatched junction nucleotides: 7. The CDR3 totals 15 residues. The germline gives CDR1 LNHNV, CDR2 YYDKDF (reference sequence). This CDR3 is CATLALAGGYNEQFF. CDR3 sequence (DNA): TGTGCCACCCTCGCTCTAGCGGGAGGATACAATGAGCAGTTCTTC.

This chain uses TRBV20-1 with TRBJ2-7; 11 bases fit TRBD2. The V and J ends lost 5 bases and 7 bases, in that order; junction bases with no gene match: 13. The CDR3 extends over 15 amino acids. Germline V gives CDR1 DFQATT, CDR2 SNEGSKA (reference sequence). CDR3 bases: TGCAGTGCTTTCCACCCGGGACTAGCGGTCAATGAGCAGTACTTC. Translating it yields CSAFHPGLAVNEQYF.

The rearrangement uses TRBV20-1 and TRBJ1-1; D is undetermined. Germline CDR1 reads DFQATT; CDR2 reads SNEGSKA (reference sequence). The CDR3 is 12 amino acids. The germline V and J ends were trimmed by 3 bases and 4 bases, with 9 bases remaining between them. The CDR3 here is CSASRDTTEAFF. The CDR3 DNA is TGCAGTGCTAGTAGAGATACCACTGAAGCTTTCTTT.

The V gene is TRBV20-1, the J gene TRBJ1-1; 12 bases are a match to TRBD1. The CDR3 sequence is 16 residues long. Germline V gives CDR1 DFQATT, CDR2 SNEGSKA (reference sequence). The trim removed 1 base at V and 10 bases at J, leaving 13 bases unmatched. The CDR3 loop is CSARARDRGPRLGAFF. Written as DNA, the CDR3 is TGCAGTGCTAGAGCCCGGGACAGGGGGCCAAGATTGGGAGCTTTCTTT.

This rearrangement joins TRBV11-3 to TRBJ2-1; 7 nucleotides agree with TRBD2. With V trimmed by 1 base and J by 6 bases, 9 bases remained unmatched. There are 16 residues in the CDR3. CDR1 and CDR2 (germline): SGHNT, YENEEA. The CDR3 DNA is TGTGCCAGCAGCTTAGCCCCTGGACTAGGCAGCAATGAGCAGTTCTTC. This codes for CASSLAPGLGSNEQFF.

Note on this clonotype: A junction boundary mismatches the germline segment, possibly from a read error. V usage is TRBV20-1 and J usage is TRBJ1-1; 7 positions agree with TRBD1. The V gene's germline CDR1 is DFQATT and CDR2 SNEGSKA (reference sequence). The CDR3 sequence is 14 residues long. CDR3 DNA: TGCAGTGCTATGAACAGGGGAATGAACGCTGAAGCTTTCTTT. Protein sequence: CSAMNRGMNAEAFF.

The sample holds a few counts of this clonotype. The CDR3 nucleotides read TGCAGTGCTAGCGGGACTAATTACGAGCAGTACTTC. Translation gives CSASGTNYEQYF. The chain joins TRBV20-1 to TRBJ2-7, with TRBD2 matching over 7 bases. The CDR3 is 12 residues long. Per germline, CDR1 DFQATT and CDR2 SNEGSKA (reference sequence). With 3 bases clipped from V and 4 bases from J, the junction kept 3 bases outside the gene matches.

About this clonotype itself: At one boundary the junction diverges from the germline segment, which might be a read error. J is TRBJ2-1 and V is TRBV11-1, with TRBD1 matching over 10 bases. The CDR3 totals 15 residues. Germline values: CDR1 SGHAT, CDR2 FQDESV (reference sequence). CDR3 amino acids: CASSPRDRGWNGQFF. The CDR3 DNA sequence: TGTGCCAGCAGCCCCCGGGACAGGGGTTGGAATGGGCAGTTCTTC.

The chain is built from TRBV5-1 and TRBJ2-5, with TRBD1 matching 7 bases. Losses at the gene ends were 7 bases for V and 1 base for J; bases not matched to a gene: 10. The CDR3 length is 15 residues. Germline CDR1 is SGHRS and CDR2 is YFSETQ. The CDR3 reads CASAETGTFQETQYF. CDR3 bases: TGCGCCAGCGCCGAGACAGGGACCTTCCAAGAGACCCAGTACTTC.

This chain connects TRBV9 to TRBJ1-4; the match to TRBD1 covers 7 bases. Germline V gene lookup returns CDR1 SGDLS and CDR2 YYNGEE. The CDR3 consists of 16 residues. Trimming cost V 4 bases and J 2 bases; bases outside gene matches: 8. The CDR3 here is CASSPRQGRTNEKLFF. CDR3 coding DNA: TGTGCCAGCAGCCCCCGACAGGGACGGACTAATGAAAAACTGTTTTTT.

The chain is built from TRBV19 and TRBJ2-1, with 7 bases that match TRBD1. Trimming at V came to 9 bases and at J to 8 bases, leaving 7 bases not matched to a gene. The CDR3 contains 12 residues. The germline CDR1 and CDR2 sequences are LNHDA and SQIVND (reference sequence). The CDR3, as DNA: TGTGCCAGCGGACAGGTTTATGATGAGCAGTTCTTC. Translated, it gives CASGQVYDEQFF.

This rearrangement joins TRBV5-1 to TRBJ1-2; 8 bases are shared with TRBD1. This CDR3 has 15 amino acids. V lost 0 bases, J lost 4 bases, and 5 bases stayed unmatched. Germline assignment: CDR1 SGHRS and CDR2 YFSETQ. The CDR3 region has the DNA TGCGCCAGCAGCTTGGAGACAGGGGCCGGCTATGGCTACACCTTC. It codes for CASSLETGAGYGYTF.

In its sample, this clonotype was seen once. The chain employs TRBV7-2 and TRBJ2-1; D may be TRBD1 or TRBD2 (7 bases each). In germline, CDR1 is SGHTA, CDR2 FQGNSA. The V and J ends lost 5 bases and 8 bases respectively, with 22 bases between them. The length of the CDR3 is 16 residues. The CDR3 DNA is TGTGCCAGCAGCCTAGTGAAGGGGGCGGGAGCGCATGAGCAGTTCTTC. The encoded protein is CASSLVKGAGAHEQFF.

This clonotype was seen a single time. J is TRBJ1-6 and V is TRBV14; D uncertain. Germline V gene sequence: CDR1 SGHDN, CDR2 FVKESK. This CDR3 is 16 amino acids long. The ends were cut back, 0 bases at V and 9 bases at J, with 15 bases in the middle. This chain's CDR3 is CASSQDGTPWSSPLHF. The CDR3 DNA reads TGTGCCAGCAGCCAAGATGGAACCCCATGGAGTTCACCCCTCCACTTT.

This clonotype showed up just once. This sequence joins TRBV20-1 and TRBJ1-1; 7 bases agree with TRBD1. The CDR3 spans 14 residues. CDR1 DFQATT and CDR2 SNEGSKA come from the germline V gene (reference sequence). J lost 1 base, V lost 3 bases, and 5 bases had no gene match. The CDR3 loop reads CSARQGGQNTEAFF. CDR3 in DNA: TGCAGTGCTAGGCAAGGGGGCCAGAACACTGAAGCTTTCTTT.

In the case of this clonotype: At one boundary the junction diverges from the germline segment, which might be a read error. The chain recombines TRBV10-3 with TRBJ1-2; tentative D call: TRBD1 (6 bases). The CDR3 extends over 10 amino acids. Germline V gene sequence: CDR1 ENHRY, CDR2 SYGVKD. CDR3: CVTGNYGYTF. The DNA of the CDR3 is TGCGTCACAGGGAACTATGGCTACACCTTC.

As DNA, the CDR3 is TGCAGTGCTACGGGAGAAGAGACCCAGTACTTC. Translated: CSATGEETQYF. The J gene is TRBJ2-5, the V gene TRBV20-1; tentatively, D is TRBD2 (6 bases). CDR3 length equals 11 residues. Trimming left V 4 bases short and J 3 bases short, with 6 bases between. Germline CDR1 is DFQATT and CDR2 is SNEGSKA (reference sequence).

The chain uses TRBV27 and TRBJ2-7; D could derive from TRBD1 or TRBD2 (5 bases each). Per germline, CDR1 MNHEY and CDR2 SMNVEV (reference sequence). With 6 bases removed from V and 3 bases from J, the gap between germline ends came to 18 bases. This CDR3 spans 15 amino acids. Written as DNA, the CDR3 is TGTGCCAGCAGGCGCAACGGGGCAGGCCTCTACGAGCAGTACTTC. It encodes CASRRNGAGLYEQYF.

This sequence joins TRBV3-1 and TRBJ2-1; TRBD2 matches at 10 bases. The junction had 6 bases not matched to a gene; V was cut back by 7 bases and J by 6 bases. The CDR3 consists of 14 residues. Germline V CDR1 and CDR2: LGHDT, YNNKEL (reference sequence). The CDR3 sequence is CASTLASGSNEQFF. Here the CDR3 DNA reads TGTGCCAGCACCCTGGCTAGCGGGAGCAATGAGCAGTTCTTC.